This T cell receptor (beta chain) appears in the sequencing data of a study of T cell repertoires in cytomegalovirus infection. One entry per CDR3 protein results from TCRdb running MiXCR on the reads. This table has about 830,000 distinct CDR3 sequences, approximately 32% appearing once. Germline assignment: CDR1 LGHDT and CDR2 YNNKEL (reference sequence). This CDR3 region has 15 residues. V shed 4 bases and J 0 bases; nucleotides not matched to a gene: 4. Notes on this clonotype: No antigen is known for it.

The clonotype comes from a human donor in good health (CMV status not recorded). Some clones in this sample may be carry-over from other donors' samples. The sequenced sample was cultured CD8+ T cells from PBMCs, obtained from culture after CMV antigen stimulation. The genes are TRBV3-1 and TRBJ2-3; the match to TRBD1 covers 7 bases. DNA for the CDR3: TGTGCCAGCAGCCGTTTGGGACAGAGCACAGATACGCAGTATTTT. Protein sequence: CASSRLGQSTDTQYF.